This T cell receptor (beta chain) is drawn from a study of cytomegalovirus exposure and HLA in healthy donors. The study's findings and limits: The authors listed 150 or so TCR beta chains as cytomegalovirus-associated. Within the approximately 130 validation repertoires, first-cohort TCR clusters tended to co-occur, according to a later analysis. Diagnosis of cytomegalovirus status made by the classifier reportedly showed high specificity and sensitivity. Three chains linked to CMV were shown in vitro to be specific for CMV antigens.

Trimming removed 4 bases from V and 2 bases from J; junction bases left unmatched: 9. CDR1 is SGHRS and CDR2 is YFSETQ in the germline V gene. The CDR3 extends over 16 amino acids. Produced via immunoSEQ multiplex PCR; TCRdb's table is partial and in-frame only. This sample has over 200,000 clones, with around 87% found just once. Notes on this clone: The target antigen is unknown.

Sequences were obtained from PBMCs. This TCR was recovered from a woman under 30 in good health and CMV-seronegative. This chain links TRBV5-1 with TRBJ2-5; 9 bases agree with TRBD2. DNA for the CDR3: TGCGCCAGCAGCCAGCTAGCGGGGAGCCTTCAAGAGACCCAGTACTTC. The encoded protein is CASSQLAGSLQETQYF.